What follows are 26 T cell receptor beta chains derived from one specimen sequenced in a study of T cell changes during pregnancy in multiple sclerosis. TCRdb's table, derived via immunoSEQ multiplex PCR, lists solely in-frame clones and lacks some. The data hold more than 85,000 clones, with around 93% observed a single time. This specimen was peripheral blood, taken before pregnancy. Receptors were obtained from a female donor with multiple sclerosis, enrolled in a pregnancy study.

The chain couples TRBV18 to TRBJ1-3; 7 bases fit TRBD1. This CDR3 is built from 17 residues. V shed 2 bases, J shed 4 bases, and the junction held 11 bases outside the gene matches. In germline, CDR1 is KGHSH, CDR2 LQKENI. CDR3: CASSPNRQGIRGNTIYF. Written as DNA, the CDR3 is TGTGCCAGCTCACCAAACCGACAGGGAATTAGAGGAAACACCATATATTTT.

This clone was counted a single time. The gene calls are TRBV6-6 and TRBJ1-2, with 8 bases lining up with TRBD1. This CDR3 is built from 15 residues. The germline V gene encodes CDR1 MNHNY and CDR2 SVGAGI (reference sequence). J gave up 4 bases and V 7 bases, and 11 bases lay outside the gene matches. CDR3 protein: CASTGTRDRPYGYTF. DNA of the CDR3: TGTGCCAGCACCGGAACGCGGGACAGGCCCTATGGCTACACCTTC.

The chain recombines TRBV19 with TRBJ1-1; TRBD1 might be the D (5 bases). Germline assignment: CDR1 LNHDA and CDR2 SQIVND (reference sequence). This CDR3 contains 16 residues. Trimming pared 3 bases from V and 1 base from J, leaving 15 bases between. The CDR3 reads CASSMRYMGPNTEAFF. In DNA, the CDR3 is TGTGCCAGTAGTATGAGGTACATGGGGCCGAACACTGAAGCTTTCTTT.

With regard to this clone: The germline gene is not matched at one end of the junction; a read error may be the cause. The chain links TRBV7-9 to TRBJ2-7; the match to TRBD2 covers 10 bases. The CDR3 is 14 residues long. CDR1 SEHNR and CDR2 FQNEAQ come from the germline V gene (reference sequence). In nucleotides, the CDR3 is TGTGCCAGCAGCATAGCGGGAGGAACCAACGAGCAGTACTTC. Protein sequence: CASSIAGGTNEQYF.

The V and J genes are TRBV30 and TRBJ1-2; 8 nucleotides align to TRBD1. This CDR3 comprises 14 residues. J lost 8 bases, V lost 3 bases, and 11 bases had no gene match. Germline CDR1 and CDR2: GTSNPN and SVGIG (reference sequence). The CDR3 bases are TGTGCCTGGAGAGGGACAGGCTCGCGACCAGGCTACACCTTC. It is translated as CAWRGTGSRPGYTF.

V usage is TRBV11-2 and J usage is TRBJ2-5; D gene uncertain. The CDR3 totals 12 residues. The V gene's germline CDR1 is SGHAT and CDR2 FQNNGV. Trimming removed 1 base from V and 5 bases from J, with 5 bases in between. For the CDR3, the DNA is TGTGCCAGCAGCTTAGGTCAGGAGACCCAGTACTTC. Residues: CASSLGQETQYF. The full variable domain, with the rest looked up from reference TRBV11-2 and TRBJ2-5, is EAGVAQSPRYKIIEKRQSVAFWCNPISGHATLYWYQQILGQGPKLLIQFQNNGVVDDSQLPKDRFSAERLKGVDSTLKIQPAKLEDSAVYLCASSLGQETQYFGPGTRLLVL.

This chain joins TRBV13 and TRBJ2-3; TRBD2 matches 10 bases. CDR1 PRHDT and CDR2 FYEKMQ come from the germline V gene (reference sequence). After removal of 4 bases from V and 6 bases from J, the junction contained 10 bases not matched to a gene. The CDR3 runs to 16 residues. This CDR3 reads CASSSQAGGPGDTQYF. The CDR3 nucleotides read TGTGCCAGCAGCTCCCAAGCGGGAGGGCCTGGGGATACGCAGTATTTT.

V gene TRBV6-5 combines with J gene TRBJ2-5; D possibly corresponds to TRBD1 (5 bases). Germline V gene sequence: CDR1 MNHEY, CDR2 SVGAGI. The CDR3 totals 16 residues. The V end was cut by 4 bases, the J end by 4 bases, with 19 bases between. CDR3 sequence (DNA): TGTGCCAGCAGTTTCTCTAATAGGGCAGGGCGAGAGACCCAGTACTTC. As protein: CASSFSNRAGRETQYF.

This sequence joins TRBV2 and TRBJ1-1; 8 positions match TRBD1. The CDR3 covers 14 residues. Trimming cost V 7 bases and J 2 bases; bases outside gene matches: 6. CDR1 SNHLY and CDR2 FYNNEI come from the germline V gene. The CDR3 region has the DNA TGTGCCAGCATCATGGACAGGGCTAACACTGAAGCTTTCTTT. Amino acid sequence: CASIMDRANTEAFF.

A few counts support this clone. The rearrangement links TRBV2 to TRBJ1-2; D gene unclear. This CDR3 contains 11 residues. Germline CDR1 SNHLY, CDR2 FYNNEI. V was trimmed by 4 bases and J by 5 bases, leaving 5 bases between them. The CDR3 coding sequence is TGTGCCAGCAGTGGGCGGTATGGCTACACCTTC. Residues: CASSGRYGYTF.

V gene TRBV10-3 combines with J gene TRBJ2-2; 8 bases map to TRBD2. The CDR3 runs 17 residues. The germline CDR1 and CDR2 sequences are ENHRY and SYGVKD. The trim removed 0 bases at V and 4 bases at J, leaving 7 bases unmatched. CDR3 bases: TGTGCCATCAGTGAGTCTGGCGGGAGGTCGGGCACCGGGGAGCTGTTTTTT. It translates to CAISESGGRSGTGELFF.

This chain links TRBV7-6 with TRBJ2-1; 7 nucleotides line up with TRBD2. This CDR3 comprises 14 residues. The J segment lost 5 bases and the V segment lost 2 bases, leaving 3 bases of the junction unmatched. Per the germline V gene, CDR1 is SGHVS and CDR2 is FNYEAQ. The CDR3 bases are TGTGCCAGCAGCTTACTAGCGGAGAACAATGAGCAGTTCTTC. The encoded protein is CASSLLAENNEQFF.

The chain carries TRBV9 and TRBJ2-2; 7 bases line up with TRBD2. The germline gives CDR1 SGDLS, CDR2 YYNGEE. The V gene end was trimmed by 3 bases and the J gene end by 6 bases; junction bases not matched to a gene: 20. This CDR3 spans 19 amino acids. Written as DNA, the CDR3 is TGTGCCAGCAGCGGAGGAGGGGCTGATGGGGGAGGGATACCCGGGGAGCTGTTTTTT. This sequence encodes CASSGGGADGGGIPGELFF.

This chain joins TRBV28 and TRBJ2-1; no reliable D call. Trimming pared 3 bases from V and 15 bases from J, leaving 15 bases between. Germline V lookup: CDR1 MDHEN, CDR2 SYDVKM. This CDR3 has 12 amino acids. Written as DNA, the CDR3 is TGTGCCAGCAGTTTCACGACTCCTCCTTTGTTCTTC. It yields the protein CASSFTTPPLFF.

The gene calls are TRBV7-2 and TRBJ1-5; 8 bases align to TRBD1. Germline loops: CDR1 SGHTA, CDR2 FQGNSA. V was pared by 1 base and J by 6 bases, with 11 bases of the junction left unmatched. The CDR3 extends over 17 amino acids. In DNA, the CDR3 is TGTGCCAGCAGCTTAGGAGAGGTGGCAGGGGGCTTTCAGCCCCAGCATTTT. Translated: CASSLGEVAGGFQPQHF.

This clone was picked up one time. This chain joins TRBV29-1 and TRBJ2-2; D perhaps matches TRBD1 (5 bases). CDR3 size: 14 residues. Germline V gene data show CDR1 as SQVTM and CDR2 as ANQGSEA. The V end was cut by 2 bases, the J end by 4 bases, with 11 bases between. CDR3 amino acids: CSVESSRVTGELFF. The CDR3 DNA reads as TGCAGCGTTGAATCCTCCAGGGTCACCGGGGAGCTGTTTTTT.

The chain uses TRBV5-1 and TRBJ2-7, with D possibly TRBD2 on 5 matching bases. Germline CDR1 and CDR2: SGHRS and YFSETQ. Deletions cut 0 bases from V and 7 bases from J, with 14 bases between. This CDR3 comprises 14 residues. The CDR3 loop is CASSLEGGPGEQYF. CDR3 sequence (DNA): TGCGCCAGCAGCTTGGAAGGCGGGCCGGGGGAGCAGTACTTC.

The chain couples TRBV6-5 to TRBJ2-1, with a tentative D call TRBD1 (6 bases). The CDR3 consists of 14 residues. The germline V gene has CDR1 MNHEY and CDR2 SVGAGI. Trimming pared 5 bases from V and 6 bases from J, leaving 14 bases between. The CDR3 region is CASSRDRGGNEQFF. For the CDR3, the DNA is TGTGCCAGCAGTCGGGACCGAGGGGGCAATGAGCAGTTCTTC.

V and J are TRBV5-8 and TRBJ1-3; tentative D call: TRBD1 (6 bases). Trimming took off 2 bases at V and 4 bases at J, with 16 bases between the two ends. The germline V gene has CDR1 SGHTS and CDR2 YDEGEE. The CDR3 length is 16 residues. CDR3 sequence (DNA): TGTGCCAGCAGCTTCGCGGGGGCGAGTCCCGGAAACACCATATATTTT. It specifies CASSFAGASPGNTIYF.

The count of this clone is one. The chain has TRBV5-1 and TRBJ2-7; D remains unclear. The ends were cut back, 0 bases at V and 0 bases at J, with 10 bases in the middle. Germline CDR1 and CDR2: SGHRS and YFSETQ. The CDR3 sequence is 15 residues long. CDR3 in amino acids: CASSLAGGASYEQYF. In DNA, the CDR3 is TGCGCCAGCAGCTTGGCCGGCGGAGCCTCCTACGAGCAGTACTTC.

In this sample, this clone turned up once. The CDR3 region is CASSPTPTGTYEKLFF. Here the CDR3 DNA reads TGTGCCAGCAGTCCAACCCCGACAGGGACCTATGAAAAACTGTTTTTT. The genes are TRBV25-1 and TRBJ1-4; 7 bases line up with TRBD1. Germline loops: CDR1 MGHDK, CDR2 SYGVNS. V was pared by 5 bases and J by 6 bases, with 12 bases of the junction left unmatched. CDR3 length equals 16 residues.

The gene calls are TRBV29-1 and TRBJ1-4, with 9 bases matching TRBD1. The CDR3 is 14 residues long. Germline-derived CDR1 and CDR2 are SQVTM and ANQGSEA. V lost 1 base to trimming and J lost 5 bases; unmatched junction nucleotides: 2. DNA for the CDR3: TGCAGCGTTGAAGGGACAGGGGCAAATGAAAAACTGTTTTTT. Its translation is CSVEGTGANEKLFF. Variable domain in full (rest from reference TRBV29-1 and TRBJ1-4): SAVISQKPSRDICQRGTSLTIQCQVDSQVTMMFWYRQQPGQSLTLIATANQGSEATYESGFVIDKFPISRPNLTFSTLTVSNMSPEDSSIYLCSVEGTGANEKLFFGSGTQLSVL.

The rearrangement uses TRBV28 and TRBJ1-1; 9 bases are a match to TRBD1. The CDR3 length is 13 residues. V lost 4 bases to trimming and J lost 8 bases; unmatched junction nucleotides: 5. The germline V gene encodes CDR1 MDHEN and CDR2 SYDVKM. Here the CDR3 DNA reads TGTGCCAGCAGTTGGGCCGGGACAGGGGAAGCTTTCTTT. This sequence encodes CASSWAGTGEAFF. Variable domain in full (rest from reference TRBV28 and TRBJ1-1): DVKVTQSSRYLVKRTGEKVFLECVQDMDHENMFWYRQDPGLGLRLIYFSYDVKMKEKGDIPEGYSVSREKKERFSLILESASTNQTSMYLCASSWAGTGEAFFGQGTRLTVV.

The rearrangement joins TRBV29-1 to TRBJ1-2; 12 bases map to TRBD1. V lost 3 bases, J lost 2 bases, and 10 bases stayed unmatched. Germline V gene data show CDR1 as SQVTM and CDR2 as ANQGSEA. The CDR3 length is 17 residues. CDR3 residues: CSVEGGGQGASNYGYTF. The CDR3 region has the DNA TGCAGCGTTGAGGGGGGGGGACAGGGGGCTTCGAACTATGGCTACACCTTC. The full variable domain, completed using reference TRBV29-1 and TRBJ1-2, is SAVISQKPSRDICQRGTSLTIQCQVDSQVTMMFWYRQQPGQSLTLIATANQGSEATYESGFVIDKFPISRPNLTFSTLTVSNMSPEDSSIYLCSVEGGGQGASNYGYTFGSGTRLTVV.

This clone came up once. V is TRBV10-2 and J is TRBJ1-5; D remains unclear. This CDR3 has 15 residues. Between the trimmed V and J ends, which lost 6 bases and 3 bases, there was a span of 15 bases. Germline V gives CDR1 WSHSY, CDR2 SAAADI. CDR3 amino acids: CASSPDGGINQPQHF. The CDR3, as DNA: TGCGCCAGCAGCCCGGACGGAGGTATCAATCAGCCCCAGCATTTT.

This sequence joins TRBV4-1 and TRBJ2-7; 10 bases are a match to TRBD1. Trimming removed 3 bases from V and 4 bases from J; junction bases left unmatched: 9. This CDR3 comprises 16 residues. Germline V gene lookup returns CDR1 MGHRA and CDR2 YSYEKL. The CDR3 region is CASSHWTGGRVYEQYF. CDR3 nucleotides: TGCGCCAGCAGCCACTGGACAGGGGGACGGGTGTACGAGCAGTACTTC.